The entry below describes one T cell receptor beta chain. The antigen it binds to is not known. No base qualities exist here, and no much larger clone lies one base off it. The immunoSEQ Assay was the method used to sequence TCRbeta CDR3 regions. After extraction, genomic DNA underwent amplification by bias-controlled multiplex PCR, followed by high-throughput sequencing. The source study handled its data this way. Collapsing and filtering of sequences were performed to quantify the absolute abundance of each unique TCRbeta CDR3 region. T cell fraction was estimated by normalization of TCRbeta template counts to usable DNA, with usable DNA being measured through amplification of reference genes present in all nucleated cells. Repertoire TCRs were annotated as SARS-CoV-2-specific when V gene, CDR3 amino acid sequence and J gene were exactly matched to a known reactive TCR set. MIRA supplied the reference SARS-CoV-2 TCR set, which was filtered for enrichment in COVID-19-positive ImmuneCODE repertoires so that public or cross-reactive TCRs were removed. Using the MIRA antigens, annotated TCRs were further analysed by specific ORF or by position within an ORF. Breadth was defined as the number of annotated unique rearrangements divided by the total number of unique productive rearrangements, and depth was defined as the summed frequency of the annotated unique rearrangements. Two-sided Wilcoxon rank-sum tests were used to compare TCR breadth between groups. TCRdb took over this immuneACCESS table, retaining in-frame rearrangements with V and J assigned. Such tables are incomplete; in checked studies, under half of the missing clones stem from an unresolved V gene, and the remainder is unexplained. V and J calls plus clone size are reproduced from that table; the DNA served to infer D and trimming. This sample gives 300,000 to 350,000 clones in total; roughly 84% of them show up just once. Clones ranked in the top ten supply under 2% of the sample.

This sample is part of a study of Ad26.COV2.S vaccination and SARS-CoV-2 variants (dated by TCRdb to the early 2020s). Background for the entire study: Donors in the vaccine arm were drawn from COV1001, a phase I-IIa trial of Ad26.COV2.S in healthy adults that was multicentre, randomized, double-blind and placebo-controlled. Ad26.COV2.S was given intramuscularly at 5x10^10 or 1x10^11 viral particles, as a single shot or as two shots 56 days apart. Sequencing of the TCRbeta repertoire served to evaluate the specificity and breadth of SARS-CoV-2-reactive T cell receptors following Ad26.COV2.S vaccination. A total of 32 samples were included in the TCR-sequenced set, comprising roughly 19 Ad26.COV2.S vaccine recipients, 5 placebo recipients and 8 SARS-CoV-2 convalescent individuals. Trial participants were randomized into five groups of five: low-dose or high-dose Ad26.COV2.S given once or twice, or placebo on both occasions. Investigators remained blinded to trial group allocation during experiments and outcome assessment. Broad study findings and their caveats: Ad26.COV2.S recipients had higher spike-specific TCR breadth than placebo recipients (P = 0.0014). After vaccination, substantial breadth of spike-specific CD8+ and CD4+ T cell responses was reported. Comparable non-spike TCR breadth was observed between vaccine and placebo recipients, consistent with only spike being contained in the vaccine. The study was not powered to compare responses between vaccine doses or regimens. It was noted by the authors that total T cell responses may have been underestimated by the TCR breadth and depth analyses.

According to the study, the label for this sample's treatment or condition signals: around 19 received Ad26.COV2.S at low or high dose, single or two shots; roughly 5 received placebo; per-sample allocation not given. For vaccine and placebo recipients, repertoires were sequenced using samples collected on day 63 after the first injection. In Cohort 1b, 25 adults aged 18-55 years were enrolled at a single site in Boston, USA, between 29 July and 7 August 2020. Ad26.COV2.S consisted of a replication-incompetent adenovirus type 26 vector by which a prefusion-stabilized SARS-CoV-2 spike protein from the original Wuhan strain was expressed. Sequenced material: peripheral blood, taken in a trial of Ad26.COV2.S vaccine versus placebo. The source is a person aged 18-60 years who received the Ad26.COV2.S COVID-19 vaccine or a placebo.

The DNA reads as follows: TGTGCCAGCAGTTTGGGCAGGAGCTCCTATGGCTACACCTTC. Protein translation: CASSLGRSSYGYTF. In this chain, TRBV28 is recombined with TRBJ1-2, with an unclear D gene assignment. V is clipped by 3 bases and J by 4 bases, and the sequence between their germline boundaries is 12 bases long. The CDR3, cysteine through phenylalanine, is 14 amino acids long. The sequence is cut down to CDR3 DNA, 42 bases in frame from base 1. CDR1 MDHEN and CDR2 SYDVKM are derived from the germline V gene.